One sample yielded the 15 T cell receptor beta chains listed below, sequenced in a study of early T cells in non-severe SARS-CoV-2 infection. TCRdb re-called the 5' RACE reads with MiXCR, one entry per CDR3 protein. Of over 55,000 distinct CDR3 sequences in the sample, roughly 12% were seen once. The specimen sequenced was whole blood. Receptors originate from an adult who was a healthcare worker with PCR-confirmed SARS-CoV-2 infection or an uninfected control (not recorded which).

Ten or more counts support this clonotype. The rearrangement links TRBV25-1 to TRBJ1-1, with TRBD1 as a possible D gene (5 bases). Looked up from germline, CDR1 is MGHDK and CDR2 is SYGVNS. This CDR3 spans 14 amino acids. V was cut by 0 bases and J by 4 bases, with 9 bases left in between. CDR3 region: CASSEYTGGTEAFF. Written as DNA, the CDR3 is TGTGCCAGCAGTGAATATACTGGGGGCACTGAAGCTTTCTTT.

J is TRBJ1-1 and V is TRBV4-2; 8 bases align to TRBD1. This CDR3 region has 15 residues. V shed 3 bases, J shed 1 base, and the junction held 4 bases outside the gene matches. CDR1 is LGHNA and CDR2 is YNFKEQ in the germline V gene. The CDR3, as DNA: TGTGCCAGCAGCCAGTGGGGACAGGAGAACACTGAAGCTTTCTTT. Its translation: CASSQWGQENTEAFF.

This clonotype was counted at least ten times. J is TRBJ2-3 and V is TRBV19; TRBD2 aligns across 7 bases. V lost 3 bases and J lost 2; bases outside the gene matches: 5. The CDR3 length is 15 residues. In germline, CDR1 is LNHDA, CDR2 SQIVND (reference sequence). CDR3 protein: CASSIFSGITDTQYF. The CDR3 DNA reads as TGTGCCAGTAGTATTTTCAGCGGGATCACAGATACGCAGTATTTT. The whole variable domain, filled in from reference TRBV19 and TRBJ2-3, reads DGGITQSPKYLFRKEGQNVTLSCEQNLNHDAMYWYRQDPGQGLRLIYYSQIVNDFQKGDIAEGYSVSREKKESFPLTVTSAQKNPTAFYLCASSIFSGITDTQYFGPGTRLTVL.

This clonotype was counted at least ten times. The chain employs TRBV7-8 and TRBJ1-5, with TRBD1 as a possible D gene (5 bases). The V end lost 3 bases, the J end lost 0 bases, and 9 bases lay between the germline ends. Germline V lookup: CDR1 SGHVS, CDR2 FQNEAQ. The CDR3 consists of 15 residues. The DNA for the CDR3 is TGTGCCAGCAGCTTTGACAGATATAGCAATCAGCCCCAGCATTTT. This gives the protein CASSFDRYSNQPQHF.

The CDR3 DNA follows: TGTGCCAGCAATAATAGGGAGACTGAAGCTTTCTTT. Protein: CASNNRETEAFF. The chain uses TRBV6-1 and TRBJ1-1, with D unresolved. This CDR3 is 12 amino acids long. V was cut by 7 bases and J by 5 bases, with 11 bases left in between. The germline CDR1 and CDR2 sequences are MNHNS and SASEGT.

This chain uses TRBV7-9 with TRBJ2-1, with D tentatively TRBD2 (6 bases). With 2 bases removed from V and 0 bases from J, the gap between germline ends came to 17 bases. This CDR3 spans 18 amino acids. The germline V gene has CDR1 SEHNR and CDR2 FQNEAQ (reference sequence). In nucleotides, the CDR3 is TGTGCCAGCAGCTTATCCGGGAGCACCTCCAGCTCCTACAATGAGCAGTTCTTC. Translating gives CASSLSGSTSSSYNEQFF.

Many counts were recorded for this clonotype. V and J are TRBV7-2 and TRBJ2-3; the match to TRBD2 covers 15 bases. Germline CDR1 SGHTA, CDR2 FQGNSA. Trimming cost V 0 bases and J 5 bases; bases outside gene matches: 6. The CDR3 is made up of 18 amino acids. The CDR3: CASSLARTSGRAGDTQYF. In nucleotides, the CDR3 is TGTGCCAGCAGCTTAGCCCGGACTAGCGGGAGGGCCGGAGATACGCAGTATTTT.

This clonotype is classed as medium-sized (0.01 to 0.1%). The chain carries TRBV3-1 and TRBJ2-1; the match to TRBD2 covers 10 bases. Germline CDR1 is LGHDT and CDR2 is YNNKEL (reference sequence). Trimming removed 6 bases from V and 0 bases from J; junction bases left unmatched: 11. CDR3 length: 18 residues. CDR3 residues: CASSQLAGTPGSYNEQFF. CDR3 bases: TGTGCCAGCAGTCAACTAGCGGGGACTCCCGGCTCCTACAATGAGCAGTTCTTC.

The chain couples TRBV18 to TRBJ1-4; 9 positions agree with TRBD1. Germline-derived CDR1 and CDR2 are KGHSH and LQKENI. After removal of 6 bases from V and 6 bases from J, the junction contained 8 bases not matched to a gene. The CDR3 is 15 amino acids. The CDR3 DNA is TGTGCCAGCTCGTCAGGGGGACAGGGTGATGAAAAACTGTTTTTT. It codes for CASSSGGQGDEKLFF. The full variable domain, in which reference TRBV18 and TRBJ1-4 provide the parts outside the CDR3, is NAGVMQNPRHLVRRRGQEARLRCSPMKGHSHVYWYRQLPEEGLKFMVYLQKENIIDESGMPKERFSAEFPKEGPSILRIQQVVRGDSAAYFCASSSGGQGDEKLFFGSGTQLSVL.

This clonotype was counted many times. The gene calls are TRBV3-1 and TRBJ1-1; D unclear. Germline CDR1 is LGHDT and CDR2 is YNNKEL (reference sequence). V was clipped by 3 bases and J by 3 bases, with 8 bases between them. The CDR3 extends over 13 amino acids. In nucleotides, the CDR3 is TGTGCCAGCAGCCAGGCTGGACACACTGAAGCTTTCTTT. Encoded protein: CASSQAGHTEAFF.

This clonotype turned up a few times. The gene calls are TRBV7-9 and TRBJ2-3; D is uncertain. The CDR3 contains 16 residues. In germline, CDR1 is SEHNR, CDR2 FQNEAQ (reference sequence). Between the trimmed V and J ends, which lost 5 bases and 0 bases, there was a span of 15 bases. The CDR3 nucleotides read TGTGCCAGCAGCGAATCCCGTCGGGCTAGCACAGATACGCAGTATTTT. Protein: CASSESRRASTDTQYF.

This clonotype has a count of ten or more. The J gene is TRBJ1-3, the V gene TRBV3-1, with D perhaps TRBD1 (5 bases). V was pared by 2 bases and J by 0 bases, with 14 bases between. Germline V gives CDR1 LGHDT, CDR2 YNNKEL (reference sequence). The CDR3 has 17 amino acids. The CDR3 reads CASSQPRVPHSGNTIYF. CDR3 nucleotide sequence: TGTGCCAGCAGCCAACCCAGGGTCCCTCACTCTGGAAACACCATATATTTT. The full variable domain, its missing parts supplied by reference TRBV3-1 and TRBJ1-3, is DTAVSQTPKYLVTQMGNDKSIKCEQNLGHDTMYWYKQDSKKFLKIMFSYNNKELIINETVPNRFSPKSPDKAHLNLHINSLELGDSAVYFCASSQPRVPHSGNTIYFGEGSWLTVV.

The table lists this clonotype with many counts. The chain combines TRBV5-4 with TRBJ2-3, with 8 nucleotides matching TRBD1. The CDR3 runs to 14 residues. Germline values: CDR1 SGHNT, CDR2 YYREEE (reference sequence). Trimming at V came to 2 bases and at J to 5 bases, leaving 4 bases not matched to a gene. The DNA for the CDR3 is TGTGCCAGCAGCTTCACGGACAGGGAAGATACGCAGTATTTT. Its translation: CASSFTDREDTQYF.

Many counts were recorded for this clonotype. The CDR3 loop is CASSPDSSYEQYF. The CDR3 DNA follows: TGTGCCAGCAGCCCGGACAGCTCCTACGAGCAGTACTTC. This sequence joins TRBV3-1 and TRBJ2-7; maybe TRBD1 (6 bases). CDR3 length: 13 residues. CDR1 and CDR2 (germline): LGHDT, YNNKEL (reference sequence). V gave up 4 bases and J gave up 0 bases, with 7 bases separating them.

This chain links TRBV2 with TRBJ2-1; 8 bases are a match to TRBD2. V was pared by 8 bases and J by 7 bases, with 13 bases of the junction left unmatched. CDR3 length: 15 residues. Germline V gene lookup returns CDR1 SNHLY and CDR2 FYNNEI. The DNA for the CDR3 is TGTGCCAGCGAGCCCCGAGCGGGAGTTATGAATGAGCAGTTCTTC. This sequence encodes CASEPRAGVMNEQFF. Filled out from reference TRBV2 and TRBJ2-1, the complete variable domain reads EPEVTQTPSHQVTQMGQEVILRCVPISNHLYFYWYRQILGQKVEFLVSFYNNEISEKSEIFDDQFSVERPDGSNFTLKIRSTKLEDSAMYFCASEPRAGVMNEQFFGPGTRLTVL.